A single sample gave rise to the 24 T cell receptor beta chains below, sequenced in a study of blood T cell repertoires in COVID-19. The repertoire was sequenced with immunoSEQ multiplex PCR; TCRdb's copy has only in-frame clones and lacks some. The sample carries 150,000 to 200,000 clones, around 83% recorded once. Sequencing was done on a sample of PBMCs or T cells enriched from blood (not recorded which). The receptor set was obtained from a woman between 45 and 65 years old in a cohort exposed to, infected with or recovered from COVID-19 (not recorded which).

The rearrangement joins TRBV7-2 to TRBJ1-2, with 8 bases fitting TRBD1. The ends lost 5 bases at V and 5 bases at J; junction bases unmatched: 4. Germline V gene data show CDR1 as SGHTA and CDR2 as FQGNSA. The CDR3 runs to 13 residues. CDR3 sequence: CASSPDRDYGYTF. Here the CDR3 DNA reads TGTGCCAGCAGCCCGGACAGGGATTATGGCTACACCTTC.

This clone was counted between two and nine times. This chain connects TRBV14 to TRBJ1-1; weak D call: TRBD1 (5 bases). This CDR3 region has 13 residues. Germline V lookup: CDR1 SGHDN, CDR2 FVKESK. V gave up 2 bases and J gave up 5 bases, with 9 bases separating them. The CDR3: CASSQKRGTEAFF. CDR3 bases: TGTGCCAGCAGCCAAAAAAGGGGTACTGAAGCTTTCTTT.

The rearrangement links TRBV10-3 to TRBJ1-1, with D hard to call. The germline V gene has CDR1 ENHRY and CDR2 SYGVKD. This CDR3 is 12 amino acids long. V lost 3 bases, J lost 3 bases, and 5 bases lay in between. The CDR3 loop reads CAISDGDTEAFF. Here the CDR3 DNA reads TGTGCCATCAGTGACGGGGACACTGAAGCTTTCTTT.

V usage is TRBV5-4 and J usage is TRBJ2-3; TRBD2 matches 9 bases. J lost 2 bases, V lost 4 bases, and 17 bases had no gene match. Germline lookup yields CDR1 SGHNT and CDR2 YYREEE (reference sequence). CDR3 length: 19 residues. This CDR3 reads CASSPMAAGGVLNTDTQYF. CDR3 bases: TGTGCCAGCAGCCCCATGGCGGCGGGAGGGGTTCTTAACACAGATACGCAGTATTTT.

This clone was recorded once. The chain couples TRBV19 to TRBJ2-7; D remains ambiguous. Per the germline V gene, CDR1 is LNHDA and CDR2 is SQIVND (reference sequence). The CDR3 has 14 residues. With 1 base removed from V and 2 bases from J, the gap between germline ends came to 9 bases. CDR3 DNA sequence: TGTGCCAGTAGTATAGTACCGGGTACCTACGAGCAGTACTTC. It translates to CASSIVPGTYEQYF.

The V call is TRBV5-1, the J call TRBJ2-1; 8 bases match TRBD2. This CDR3 contains 16 residues. The V gene's germline CDR1 is SGHRS and CDR2 YFSETQ. J was trimmed by 5 bases and V by 4 bases; bases with no gene match: 11. CDR3 DNA sequence: TGCGCCAGCAGCGCTTCCGGGACTAGGGACCACAATGAGCAGTTCTTC. It is translated as CASSASGTRDHNEQFF.

Written as DNA, the CDR3 is TGTGCCTGGGACCCGGGTGGGGGGGTTGGTGAGCAGTTCTTC. This translates into CAWDPGGGVGEQFF. The chain links TRBV30 to TRBJ2-1, with 7 bases aligning to TRBD2. The length of the CDR3 is 14 residues. The V and J ends lost 5 bases and 9 bases, in that order; junction bases with no gene match: 13. Germline CDR1 GTSNPN, CDR2 SVGIG (reference sequence).

The chain uses TRBV9 and TRBJ1-4; 7 bases agree with TRBD1. The V and J ends lost 0 bases and 8 bases, in that order; junction bases with no gene match: 4. Germline V gene data show CDR1 as SGDLS and CDR2 as YYNGEE. The CDR3 covers 14 residues. Written as DNA, the CDR3 is TGTGCCAGCAGCGTAGGCCAGGGGGGAGAAAAACTGTTTTTT. Its protein product is CASSVGQGGEKLFF. The variable domain in full, with the rest retrieved from reference TRBV9 and TRBJ1-4, is DSGVTQTPKHLITATGQRVTLRCSPRSGDLSVYWYQQSLDQGLQFLIQYYNGEERAKGNILERFSAQQFPDLHSELNLSSLELGDSALYFCASSVGQGGEKLFFGSGTQLSVL.

The V and J genes are TRBV2 and TRBJ1-6, with 8 bases lining up with TRBD1. With 2 bases clipped from V and 8 bases from J, the junction kept 5 bases outside the gene matches. CDR3 length equals 15 residues. Germline CDR1 reads SNHLY; CDR2 reads FYNNEI. The CDR3 nucleotides are TGTGCCAGCAGTGAAAGGACAGGGTTTCATTCACCCCTCCACTTT. Translation gives CASSERTGFHSPLHF.

DNA for the CDR3: TGCGCCAGCAGTGATGGGGGCACAACAGATACGCAGTATTTT. Translated: CASSDGGTTDTQYF. The chain joins TRBV10-1 to TRBJ2-3; tentative D call: TRBD1 (6 bases). CDR1 is WNHNN, CDR2 SYGVQD, per germline (reference sequence). Trimming left V 3 bases short and J 3 bases short, with 10 bases between. The CDR3 length is 14 residues.

This clone was detected only a few times. The V and J genes are TRBV7-9 and TRBJ2-1, with 8 bases fitting TRBD1. Germline V CDR1 and CDR2: SEHNR, FQNEAQ (reference sequence). Germline trimming cut 3 bases from V and 7 bases from J; bases unmatched to any gene: 8. This CDR3 contains 15 residues. CDR3 sequence reads: CASSLGQAKRNEQFF. CDR3 DNA sequence: TGTGCCAGCAGCTTGGGACAGGCAAAGAGGAATGAGCAGTTCTTC.

V usage is TRBV6-6 and J usage is TRBJ2-5; TRBD2 might be the D (6 bases). CDR3 length equals 16 residues. V was cut by 0 bases and J by 5 bases, with 16 bases left in between. The germline V gene encodes CDR1 MNHNY and CDR2 SVGAGI (reference sequence). The chain's CDR3 is CASSYSPSGERETQYF. CDR3 nucleotides: TGTGCCAGCAGTTACTCTCCGTCGGGGGAGAGGGAGACCCAGTACTTC.

This chain connects TRBV5-6 to TRBJ1-2; 7 nucleotides match TRBD1. Germline CDR1 and CDR2: SGHDT and YYEEEE. Trimming at V came to 0 bases and at J to 2 bases, leaving 4 bases not matched to a gene. The CDR3 is made up of 15 amino acids. CDR3 sequence (DNA): TGTGCCAGCAGCTTGGCCGAGGACAGGAACTATGGCTACACCTTC. It yields the protein CASSLAEDRNYGYTF.

This clone appeared a single time. The chain couples TRBV28 to TRBJ2-7; D is ambiguous. The CDR3 has 15 residues. Germline assignment: CDR1 MDHEN and CDR2 SYDVKM. Trimming stripped 2 bases from V and 1 base from J, with 12 bases between. The CDR3 loop is CASSLAEAGSYEQYF. CDR3 sequence (DNA): TGTGCCAGCAGTTTAGCGGAAGCTGGGTCCTACGAGCAGTACTTC.

V gene TRBV21-1 combines with J gene TRBJ2-3; the table names TRBD1, a call not compared with the DNA. TRBV21-1 is a documented pseudogene. CDR3 size: 15 residues. The DNA for the CDR3 is TGTGCCAGCAGCAGCGACAGGGGGCTGACAGATACGCAGTATTTT. Translation: CASSSDRGLTDTQYF.

V usage is TRBV4-1 and J usage is TRBJ2-7; 10 positions agree with TRBD2. CDR3 size: 15 residues. J gave up 6 bases and V 4 bases, and 9 bases lay outside the gene matches. Germline V gene data show CDR1 as MGHRA and CDR2 as YSYEKL. CDR3 DNA sequence: TGCGCCAGCAGCCCCCAGCTAGCGGGAGTTCCCGAGCAGTACTTC. It encodes CASSPQLAGVPEQYF.

Written as DNA, the CDR3 is TGTGCCAGCAAGAGACAGGTGAACACTGAAGCTTTCTTT. Its protein is CASKRQVNTEAFF. V and J are TRBV6-4 and TRBJ1-1; the D gene is possibly TRBD1 (6 bases). The germline CDR1 and CDR2 sequences are MRHNA and SNTAGT. The CDR3 is 13 residues long. Trimming took 7 bases from V and 0 from J, leaving 9 bases between them.

This chain connects TRBV18 to TRBJ2-3; D might be TRBD1 (6 bases). This CDR3 comprises 17 residues. Between the trimmed V and J ends, which lost 2 bases and 7 bases, there was a span of 22 bases. The V gene's germline CDR1 is KGHSH and CDR2 LQKENI. The CDR3 coding sequence is TGTGCCAGCTCACCAGAGTTTCGGGCCCAGGGGTTAAATACGCAGTATTTT. Protein product: CASSPEFRAQGLNTQYF.

The rearrangement joins TRBV4-1 to TRBJ1-4, with 9 bases that match TRBD1. The CDR3 runs 20 residues. Losses at the gene ends were 5 bases for V and 3 bases for J; bases not matched to a gene: 19. Germline V gene sequence: CDR1 MGHRA, CDR2 YSYEKL. The CDR3 coding sequence is TGCGCCAGCAGCTCTCATTTCCTACCTAGGACAGGGGCGTCTAATGAAAAACTGTTTTTT. Translation: CASSSHFLPRTGASNEKLFF.

The chain links TRBV5-4 to TRBJ2-7; 7 bases agree with TRBD2. Trimming took 4 bases from V and 3 from J; bases not matched to a gene: 7. The CDR3 is 14 amino acids. CDR1 SGHNT and CDR2 YYREEE come from the germline V gene (reference sequence). The CDR3 loop reads CASSVGGGYYEQYF. CDR3 nucleotides: TGTGCCAGCAGCGTCGGGGGAGGGTACTACGAGCAGTACTTC. The whole variable domain, remainder taken from reference TRBV5-4 and TRBJ2-7, is ETGVTQSPTHLIKTRGQQVTLRCSSQSGHNTVSWYQQALGQGPQFIFQYYREEENGRGNFPPRFSGLQFPNYSSELNVNALELDDSALYLCASSVGGGYYEQYFGPGTRLTVT.

This chain connects TRBV3-1 (or the pseudogene TRBV3-2) to TRBJ2-3, with 7 bases lining up with TRBD2. This CDR3 comprises 16 residues. Germline V gene sequence: CDR1 LGHDT, CDR2 YNNKEL (reference sequence). After removal of 4 bases from V and 0 bases from J, the junction contained 7 bases not matched to a gene. CDR3 sequence: CASSPGLRASTDTQYF. CDR3 DNA sequence: TGTGCCAGCAGCCCGGGACTACGTGCTAGCACAGATACGCAGTATTTT.

CDR3 sequence: CASSDGQGPNQPQHF. CDR3 sequence (DNA): TGTGCCAGCAGCGATGGACAGGGCCCCAATCAGCCCCAGCATTTT. The chain links TRBV3-1 (or the pseudogene TRBV3-2) to TRBJ1-5; 8 nucleotides align to TRBD1. This CDR3 spans 15 amino acids. Germline V gives CDR1 LGHDT, CDR2 YNNKEL (reference sequence). V lost 5 bases to trimming and J lost 3 bases; unmatched junction nucleotides: 6.

The chain joins TRBV5-1 to TRBJ1-2; TRBD1 is a possible D gene (5 bases). Germline CDR1 is SGHRS and CDR2 is YFSETQ. Trimming pared 4 bases from V and 6 bases from J, leaving 28 bases between. The CDR3 runs 18 residues. The CDR3 spells CASSALIADVIRVHGYTF. CDR3 nucleotides: TGCGCCAGCAGCGCTTTAATCGCAGACGTCATCAGGGTACATGGCTACACCTTC.

This chain connects TRBV7-9 to TRBJ2-5; the D gene is possibly TRBD1 (5 bases). This CDR3 is built from 14 residues. The germline CDR1 and CDR2 sequences are SEHNR and FQNEAQ (reference sequence). Trimming shortened V by 1 base and J by 4 bases, and 10 bases separated the two germline ends. In nucleotides, the CDR3 is TGTGCCAGCAGCTTAGTTGGGGCCGCAGAGACCCAGTACTTC. Protein sequence: CASSLVGAAETQYF.